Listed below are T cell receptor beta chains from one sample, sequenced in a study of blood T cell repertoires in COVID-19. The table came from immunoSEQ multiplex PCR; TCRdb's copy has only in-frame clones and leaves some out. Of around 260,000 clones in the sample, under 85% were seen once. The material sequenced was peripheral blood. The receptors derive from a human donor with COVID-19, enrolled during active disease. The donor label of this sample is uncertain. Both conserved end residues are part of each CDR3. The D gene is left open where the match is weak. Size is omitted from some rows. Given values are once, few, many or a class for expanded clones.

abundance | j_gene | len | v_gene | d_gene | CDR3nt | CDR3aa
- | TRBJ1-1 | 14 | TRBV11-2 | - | TGTGCCAGCAGACTATCGGTCCGGGACACTGAAGCTTTCTTT | CASRLSVRDTEAFF
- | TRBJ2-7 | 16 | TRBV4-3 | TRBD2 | TGCGCCAGCAGCCAAGATACTAGCGGACTTGTCTACGAGCAGTACTTC | CASSQDTSGLVYEQYF
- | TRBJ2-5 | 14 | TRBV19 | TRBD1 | TGTGCCAGTAGTCTCGGGACAGCCCAAGAGACCCAGTACTTC | CASSLGTAQETQYF
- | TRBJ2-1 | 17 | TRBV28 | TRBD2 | TGTGCCAGCAGTTTATCGGCTTCTAGCGGGATTCGACAGGAGCAGTTCTTC | CASSLSASSGIRQEQFF
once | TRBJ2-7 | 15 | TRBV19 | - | TGTGCCAGTAGTATAGAGGCAAGGAGCTCCTACGAGCAGTACTTC | CASSIEARSSYEQYF
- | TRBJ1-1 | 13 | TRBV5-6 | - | TGTGCCAGCAGCTACCCGGGGGTACTGGGAGCTTTCTTT | CASSYPGVLGAFF
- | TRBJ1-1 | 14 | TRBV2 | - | TGTGCCAGCAGTGAACAAGGACAGAGGACTGAAGCTTTCTTT | CASSEQGQRTEAFF
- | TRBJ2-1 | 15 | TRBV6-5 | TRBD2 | TGTGCCAGCAGCATTGGGGTGTCGGGGGGGAATGAGCAGTTCTTC | CASSIGVSGGNEQFF
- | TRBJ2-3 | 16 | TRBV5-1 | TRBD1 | TGCGCCAGCAGCTCCGGGACAGGGGGCCGCACAGATACGCAGTATTTT | CASSSGTGGRTDTQYF
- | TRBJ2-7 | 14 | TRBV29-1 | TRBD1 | TGCAGCGTCTGCCGACAGGGAAGCTCCTACGAGCAGTACTTC | CSVCRQGSSYEQYF
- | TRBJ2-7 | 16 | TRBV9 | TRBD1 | TGTGCCAGCAGCGAGAATCCGACAGGGGGTCGACGCGAGCAGTACTTC | CASSENPTGGRREQYF
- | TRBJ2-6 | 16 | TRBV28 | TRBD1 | TGTGCCAGCAGCCCAGATCAGGGGGCTGGGGCCAACGTCCTGACTTTC | CASSPDQGAGANVLTF
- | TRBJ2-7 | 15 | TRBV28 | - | TGTGCCAGCAGTTTGCTGCAAGGGGCGTCCTACGAGCAGTACTTC | CASSLLQGASYEQYF
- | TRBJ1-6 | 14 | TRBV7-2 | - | TGTGCCAGCAGCTTAGTCGACAGTAATTCACCCCTCCACTTT | CASSLVDSNSPLHF
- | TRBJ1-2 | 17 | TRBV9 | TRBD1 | TGTGCCAGCAGCCCAGGACAGGGTCCCCGATATGGCTATGGCTACACCTTC | CASSPGQGPRYGYGYTF
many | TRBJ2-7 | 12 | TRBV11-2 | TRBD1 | TGTGCCAGTGGGACAGGGGCGTACGAGCAGTACTTC | CASGTGAYEQYF
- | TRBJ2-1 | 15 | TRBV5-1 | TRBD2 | TGCGCCAGCAGCTTGGAAGGACTAGAATACAATGAGCAGTTCTTC | CASSLEGLEYNEQFF
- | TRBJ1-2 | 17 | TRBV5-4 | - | TGTGCCAGCAGCCCGGGGGGGGGCCAAATCTCCCTCTACGGCTACACCTTC | CASSPGGGQISLYGYTF
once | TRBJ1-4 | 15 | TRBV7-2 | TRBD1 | TGTGCCAGCAGCACGGGGGACAGGTTTGGGGAAAAACTGTTTTTT | CASSTGDRFGEKLFF
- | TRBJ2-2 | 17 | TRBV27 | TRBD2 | TGTGCCAGCAGTTACTCCAGACTAGCGGGAGGACCCGGGGAGCTGTTTTTT | CASSYSRLAGGPGELFF
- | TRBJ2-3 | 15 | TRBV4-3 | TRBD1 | TGCGCCAGCAGCCGCCTAACAGGGGGCGCGTATACGCAGTATTTT | CASSRLTGGAYTQYF
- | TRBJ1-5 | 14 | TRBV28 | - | TGTGCCAGCAGCCTCGGGGGGGAAAATCAGCCCCAGCATTTT | CASSLGGENQPQHF
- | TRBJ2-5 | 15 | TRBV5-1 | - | TGCGCCAGCAGCCCCGGAACAGGGCCAGAAGAGACCCAGTACTTC | CASSPGTGPEETQYF
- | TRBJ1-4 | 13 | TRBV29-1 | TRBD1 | TGCAGCGTTGAGGGGACAGGCGCTGAAAAACTGTTTTTT | CSVEGTGAEKLFF
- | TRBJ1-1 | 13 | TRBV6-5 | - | TGTGCCAGCCTCTTTCCGCGGGGGACTGAAGCTTTCTTT | CASLFPRGTEAFF
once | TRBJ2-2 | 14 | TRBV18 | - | TGTGCCACCCCTATGGGCTATTACACCGGGGAGCTGTTTTTT | CATPMGYYTGELFF
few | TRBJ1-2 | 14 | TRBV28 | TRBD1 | TGTGCCAGCAGTCTCATGACAGGGGGTTATGGCTACACCTTC | CASSLMTGGYGYTF
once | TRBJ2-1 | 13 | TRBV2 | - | TGTGCCAGCAGAGTAAGCGACTATGGTGAGCAGTTCTTC | CASRVSDYGEQFF
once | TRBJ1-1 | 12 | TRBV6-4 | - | TGTGCCAGCAGTGCCGGGGGTGGTGAAGCTTTCTTT | CASSAGGGEAFF
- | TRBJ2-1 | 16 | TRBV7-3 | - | TGTGCCAGCAGCTTAGTGGGTAGCGGCGCGGGGAATGAGCAGTTCTTC | CASSLVGSGAGNEQFF
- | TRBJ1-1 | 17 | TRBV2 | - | TGTGCCAGCAGTGTTGGCGGGGCCCGAACCCAGAACACTGAAGCTTTCTTT | CASSVGGARTQNTEAFF
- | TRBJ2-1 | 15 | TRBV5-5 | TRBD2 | TGTGCCAGCAGCAAGCGGGACCTGGTGGACAATGAGCAGTTCTTC | CASSKRDLVDNEQFF
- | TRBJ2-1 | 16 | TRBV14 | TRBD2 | TGTGCCAGCAGCCATCTCCTAGCGGGAGGATACAATGAGCAGTTCTTC | CASSHLLAGGYNEQFF
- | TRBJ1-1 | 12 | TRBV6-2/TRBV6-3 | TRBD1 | TGTGCCAGCAGCTCGAGACAGGGTGCAGCTTTCTTT | CASSSRQGAAFF
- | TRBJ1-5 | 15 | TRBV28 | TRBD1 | TGTGCCAGCAGACACGACAGGGGGCAGCATCAGCCCCAGCATTTT | CASRHDRGQHQPQHF